This T cell receptor beta chain was sequenced for a study of blood T cell repertoires in COVID-19. Here immunoSEQ multiplex PCR was the method, and the copy in TCRdb shows in-frame clones only, minus some. Of around 150,000 clones listed, 70% to 90% are singletons. Germline values: CDR1 KGHDR, CDR2 SFDVKD. The V and J ends lost 1 base and 7 bases respectively, with 7 bases between them. CDR3 length: 13 residues. This sequence was found in a man aged 18 to 30 with acute or convalescent COVID-19. The rearrangement joins TRBV24-1 to TRBJ2-1; D may be TRBD1 (5 bases). Source material: peripheral blood. The CDR3 DNA is TGTGCCACCAGTGATTTTCCAGGGAATGAGCAGTTCTTC. It encodes CATSDFPGNEQFF.